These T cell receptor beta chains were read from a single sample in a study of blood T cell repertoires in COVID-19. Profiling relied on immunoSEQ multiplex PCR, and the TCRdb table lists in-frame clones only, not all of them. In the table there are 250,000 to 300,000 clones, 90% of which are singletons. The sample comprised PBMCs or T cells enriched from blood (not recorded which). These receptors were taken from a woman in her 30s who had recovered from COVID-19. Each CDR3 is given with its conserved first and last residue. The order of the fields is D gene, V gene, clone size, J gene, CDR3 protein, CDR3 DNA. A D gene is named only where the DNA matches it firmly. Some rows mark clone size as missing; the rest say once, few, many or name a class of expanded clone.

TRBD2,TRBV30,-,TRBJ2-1,CARGTSGMYNEQFF,TGTGCCCGCGGGACTAGCGGGATGTACAATGAGCAGTTCTTC
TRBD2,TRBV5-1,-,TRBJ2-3,CASSGGTTTDTQYF,TGCGCCAGCAGCGGCGGGACTACCACAGATACGCAGTATTTT
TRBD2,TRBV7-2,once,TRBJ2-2,CASSLIPPGGTNTGELFF,TGTGCCAGCAGCTTAATCCCGCCGGGAGGAACGAACACCGGGGAGCTGTTTTTT
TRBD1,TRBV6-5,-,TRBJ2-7,CARSVDRAYEQYF,TGTGCCAGGTCCGTGGACAGGGCCTACGAGCAGTACTTC
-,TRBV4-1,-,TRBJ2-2,CASSQESRANTGELFF,TGCGCCAGCAGCCAAGAGAGCAGGGCGAACACCGGGGAGCTGTTTTTT
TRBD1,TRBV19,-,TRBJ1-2,CASSRQGRDGYTF,TGTGCCAGTTCTAGACAGGGAAGGGATGGCTACACCTTC
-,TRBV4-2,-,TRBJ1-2,CASSQDREGDGYTF,TGTGCCAGCAGCCAAGATAGAGAGGGAGATGGCTACACCTTC
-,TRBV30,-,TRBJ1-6,CAWSGLGRRNSPLHF,TGTGCCTGGAGTGGTTTGGGCAGGCGCAATTCACCCCTCCACTTT
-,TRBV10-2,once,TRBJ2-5,CASSESPGETQYF,TGCGCCAGCAGTGAATCCCCGGGAGAGACCCAGTACTTC
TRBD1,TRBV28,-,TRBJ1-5,CASSLRQGQFYQPQHF,TGTGCCAGCAGTTTAAGACAGGGTCAGTTTTATCAGCCCCAGCATTTT
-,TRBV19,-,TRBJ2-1,CASNQGLHNEQFF,TGTGCCAGTAATCAGGGGCTCCACAATGAGCAGTTCTTC
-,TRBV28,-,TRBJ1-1,CASINDNRNTEAFF,TGTGCCAGCATTAACGACAATCGGAACACTGAAGCTTTCTTT
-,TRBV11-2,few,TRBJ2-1,CASSLSAGPTNEQFF,TGTGCCAGCAGCTTATCGGCGGGACCTACCAATGAGCAGTTCTTC
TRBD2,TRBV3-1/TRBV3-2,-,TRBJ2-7,CASSHGLAGVESYEQYF,TGTGCCAGCAGCCATGGCTTAGCGGGAGTTGAGTCCTACGAGCAGTACTTC
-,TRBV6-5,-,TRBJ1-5,CASSYGENQPQHF,TGTGCCAGCAGTTACGGAGAGAATCAGCCCCAGCATTTT
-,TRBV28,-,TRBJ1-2,CASTGTPSNYGYTF,TGTGCCAGCACTGGGACACCTTCTAACTATGGCTACACCTTC
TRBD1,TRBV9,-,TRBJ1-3,CASSVGTGKGNTIYF,TGTGCCAGCAGCGTAGGGACAGGGAAAGGAAACACCATATATTTT
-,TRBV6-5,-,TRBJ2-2,CASTGDHTGELFF,TGTGCCAGCACCGGGGATCACACCGGGGAGCTGTTTTTT
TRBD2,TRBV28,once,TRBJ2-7,CASTLIGGSHEQYF,TGTGCCAGCACCCTGATTGGCGGGAGCCACGAGCAGTACTTC
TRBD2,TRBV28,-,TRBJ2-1,CASSGWEREGSGEQFF,TGTGCCAGCAGTGGGTGGGAGCGGGAGGGCTCCGGAGAGCAGTTCTTC
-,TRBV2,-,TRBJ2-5,CASSALKETQYF,TGTGCCAGCAGTGCCCTTAAAGAGACCCAGTACTTC
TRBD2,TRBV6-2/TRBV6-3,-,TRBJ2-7,CASSYSRGSRHEQYF,TGTGCCAGCAGTTACTCGCGCGGGAGTCGCCACGAGCAGTACTTC